Listed here is a single TCR beta chain. The antigen is unknown. Other nucleotide sequences in the sample specify the same CDR3. The data were obtained in a study of CD8+ T cells in alopecia areata. Sequencing used cDNA as its template, made by extracting RNA and reverse transcribing it. The data were produced by immunoSEQ multiplex PCR, yet TCRdb's version contains in-frame clones alone and is incomplete. The sample comprises approximately 99,000 clones, approximately 50% of which are singletons, and 20% to 30% rests with the top ten. Study outcomes and limitations: The study also sequences resident alphabeta T cells of normal skin in scalp samples.

V was shortened by 3 bases and J by 4 bases, with 10 bases between the two germline ends. Per the germline V gene, CDR1 is MNHEY and CDR2 is SMNVEV (reference sequence). This CDR3 has 13 amino acids. PBMCs were stained for CD3, CD4 and CD8, and CD4+ and CD8+ T cells were sorted. The genes are TRBV27 and TRBJ2-7, with D perhaps matching TRBD1 (5 bases). The origin of this receptor is a human donor with alopecia areata. Sequenced input: NKG2D-low CD8+ T cells sorted from blood. DNA of the CDR3: TGTGCCAGCAGTTTGGGGCAGACTTACGAGCAGTACTTC. It specifies CASSLGQTYEQYF.